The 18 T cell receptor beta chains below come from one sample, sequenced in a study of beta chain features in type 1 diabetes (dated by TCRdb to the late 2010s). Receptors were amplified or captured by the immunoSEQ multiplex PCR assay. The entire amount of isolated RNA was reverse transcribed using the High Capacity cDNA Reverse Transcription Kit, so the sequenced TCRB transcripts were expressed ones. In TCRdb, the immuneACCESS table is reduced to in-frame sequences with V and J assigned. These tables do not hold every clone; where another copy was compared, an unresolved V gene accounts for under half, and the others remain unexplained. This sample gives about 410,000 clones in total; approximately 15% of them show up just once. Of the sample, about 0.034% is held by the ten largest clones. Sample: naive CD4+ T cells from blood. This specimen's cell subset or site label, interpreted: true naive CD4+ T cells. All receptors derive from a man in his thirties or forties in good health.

The CDR3 sequence is CAWSVGSGREQYV. The CDR3 region has the DNA TGTGCCTGGAGTGTCGGGTCGGGTCGGGAGCAGTACGTC. The V call is TRBV30, the J call TRBJ2-7; unclear D gene. There are 13 residues in the CDR3. Per the germline V gene, CDR1 is GTSNPN and CDR2 is SVGIG (reference sequence). V gave up 0 bases and J gave up 7 bases, with 13 bases separating them.

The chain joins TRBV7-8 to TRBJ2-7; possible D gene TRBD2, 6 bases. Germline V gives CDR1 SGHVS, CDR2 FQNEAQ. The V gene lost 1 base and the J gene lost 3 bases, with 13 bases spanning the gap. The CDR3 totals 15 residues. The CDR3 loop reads CASSLVASAHYEQYV. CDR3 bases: TGTGCCAGCAGCTTAGTGGCTAGCGCCCACTACGAGCAGTACGTC.

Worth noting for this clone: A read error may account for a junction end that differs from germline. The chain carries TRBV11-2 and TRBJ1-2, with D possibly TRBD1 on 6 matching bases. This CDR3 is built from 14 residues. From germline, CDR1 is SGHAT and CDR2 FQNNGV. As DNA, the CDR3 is TGTGCCAGCCGCTTCATCGGACAGAACTATGGCTACACCTTC. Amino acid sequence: CASRFIGQNYGYTF.

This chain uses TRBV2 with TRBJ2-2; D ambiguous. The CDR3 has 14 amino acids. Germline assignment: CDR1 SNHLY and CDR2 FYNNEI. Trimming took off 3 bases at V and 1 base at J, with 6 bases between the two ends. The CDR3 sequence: CASSEIGNTGELFF. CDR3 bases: TGTGCCAGCAGTGAGATAGGGAACACCGGGGAGCTGTTTTTT.

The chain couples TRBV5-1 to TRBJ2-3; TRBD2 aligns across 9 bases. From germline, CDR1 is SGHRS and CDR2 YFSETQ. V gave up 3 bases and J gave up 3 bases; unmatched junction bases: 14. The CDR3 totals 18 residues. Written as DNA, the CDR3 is TGCGCCAGCAGCTACCGTGGATTGCTTAGCGGGGGTACAGATACGCAGTATTTT. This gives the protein CASSYRGLLSGGTDTQYF.

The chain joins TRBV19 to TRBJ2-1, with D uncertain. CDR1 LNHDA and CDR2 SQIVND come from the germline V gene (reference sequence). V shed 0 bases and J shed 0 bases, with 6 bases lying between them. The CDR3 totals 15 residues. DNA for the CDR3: TGTGCCAGTAGTATAGAGACAACCTCCTACAATGAGCAGTTCTTC. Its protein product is CASSIETTSYNEQFF.

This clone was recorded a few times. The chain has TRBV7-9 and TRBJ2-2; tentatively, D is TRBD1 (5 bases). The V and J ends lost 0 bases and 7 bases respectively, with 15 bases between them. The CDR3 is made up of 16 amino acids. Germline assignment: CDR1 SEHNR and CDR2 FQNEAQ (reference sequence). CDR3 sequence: CASSLAHAGSIGELFF. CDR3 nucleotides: TGTGCCAGCAGCTTAGCGCATGCAGGGTCGATCGGGGAGCTGTTTTTT. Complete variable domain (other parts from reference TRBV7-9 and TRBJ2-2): DTGVSQNPRHKITKRGQNVTFRCDPISEHNRLYWYRQTLGQGPEFLTYFQNEAQLEKSRLLSDRFSAERPKGSFSTLEIQRTEQGDSAMYLCASSLAHAGSIGELFFGEGSRLTVL.

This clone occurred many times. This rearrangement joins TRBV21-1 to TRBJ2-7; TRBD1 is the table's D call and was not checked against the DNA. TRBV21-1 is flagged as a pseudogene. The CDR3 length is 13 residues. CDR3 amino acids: CASRDGTGYEQYV. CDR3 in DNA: TGTGCCAGCAGGGACGGGACAGGCTACGAGCAGTACGTC.

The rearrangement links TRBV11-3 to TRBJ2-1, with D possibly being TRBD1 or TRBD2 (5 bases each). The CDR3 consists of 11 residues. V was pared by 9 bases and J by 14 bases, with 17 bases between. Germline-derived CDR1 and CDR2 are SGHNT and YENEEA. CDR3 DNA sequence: TGTGCCAGTGGGTTAAGGGACGTGGAGTTCTTC. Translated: CASGLRDVEFF.

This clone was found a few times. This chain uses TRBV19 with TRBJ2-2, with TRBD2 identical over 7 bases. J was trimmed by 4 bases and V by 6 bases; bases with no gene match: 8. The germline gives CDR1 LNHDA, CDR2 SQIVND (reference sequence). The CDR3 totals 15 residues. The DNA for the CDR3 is TGTGCCAGTAGGGCGGGGGATTTAGTCACCGGGGAGCTGTTTTTT. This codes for CASRAGDLVTGELFF.

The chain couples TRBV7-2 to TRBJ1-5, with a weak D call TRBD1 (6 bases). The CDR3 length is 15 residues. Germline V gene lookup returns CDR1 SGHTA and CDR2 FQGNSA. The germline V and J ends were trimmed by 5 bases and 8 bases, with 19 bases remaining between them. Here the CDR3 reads CASSPQGQRGEPQHF. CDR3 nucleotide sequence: TGTGCCAGCAGCCCCCAGGGACAACGGGGCGAGCCCCAGCATTTT.

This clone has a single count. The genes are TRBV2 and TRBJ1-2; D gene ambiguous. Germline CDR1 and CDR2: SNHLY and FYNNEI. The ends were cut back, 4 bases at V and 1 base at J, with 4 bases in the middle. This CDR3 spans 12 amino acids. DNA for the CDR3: TGTGCCAGCAGTGGGGTTAACTATGGCTACACCTTC. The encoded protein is CASSGVNYGYTF.

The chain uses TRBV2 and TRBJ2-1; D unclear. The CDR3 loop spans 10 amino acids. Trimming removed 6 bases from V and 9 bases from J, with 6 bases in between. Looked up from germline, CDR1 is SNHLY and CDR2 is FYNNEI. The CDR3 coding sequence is TGTGCCAGCAGGCGAGGTGAGCAGTTCTTC. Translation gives CASRRGEQFF.

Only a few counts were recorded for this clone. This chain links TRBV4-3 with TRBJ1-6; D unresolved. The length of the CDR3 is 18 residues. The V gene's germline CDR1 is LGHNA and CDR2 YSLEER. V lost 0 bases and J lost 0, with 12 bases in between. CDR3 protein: CASSQDSRGSSYNSPLHF. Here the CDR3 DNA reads TGCGCCAGCAGCCAAGATTCGCGGGGAAGCTCCTATAATTCACCCCTCCACTTT.

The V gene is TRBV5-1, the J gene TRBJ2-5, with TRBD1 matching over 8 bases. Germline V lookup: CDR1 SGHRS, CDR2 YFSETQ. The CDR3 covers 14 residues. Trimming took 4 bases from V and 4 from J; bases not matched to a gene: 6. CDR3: CASSPGDRPETQYF. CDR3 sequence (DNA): TGCGCCAGCAGCCCTGGGGACAGGCCAGAGACCCAGTACTTC. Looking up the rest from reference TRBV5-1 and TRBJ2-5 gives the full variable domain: KAGVTQTPRYLIKTRGQQVTLSCSPISGHRSVSWYQQTPGQGLQFLFEYFSETQRNKGNFPGRFSGRQFSNSRSEMNVSTLELGDSALYLCASSPGDRPETQYFGPGTRLLVL.

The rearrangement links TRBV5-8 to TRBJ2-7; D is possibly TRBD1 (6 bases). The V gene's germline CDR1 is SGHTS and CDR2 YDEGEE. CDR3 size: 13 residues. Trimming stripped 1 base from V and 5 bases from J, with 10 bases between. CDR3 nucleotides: TGTGCCAGCAGCTTGAGCAGGGGCAACGAGCAGTACGTC. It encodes CASSLSRGNEQYV.

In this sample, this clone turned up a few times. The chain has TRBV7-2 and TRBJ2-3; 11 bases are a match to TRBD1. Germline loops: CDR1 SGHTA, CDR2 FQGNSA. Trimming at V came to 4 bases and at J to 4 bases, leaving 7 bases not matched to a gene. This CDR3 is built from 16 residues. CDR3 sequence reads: CASSSPGTGGADTQYF. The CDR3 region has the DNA TGTGCCAGCAGCTCTCCCGGGACAGGGGGTGCAGATACGCAGTATTTT. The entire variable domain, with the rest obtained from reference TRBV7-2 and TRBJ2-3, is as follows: GAGVSQSPSNKVTEKGKDVELRCDPISGHTALYWYRQSLGQGLEFLIYFQGNSAPDKSGLPSDRFSAERTGGSVSTLTIQRTQQEDSAVYLCASSSPGTGGADTQYFGPGTRLTVL.

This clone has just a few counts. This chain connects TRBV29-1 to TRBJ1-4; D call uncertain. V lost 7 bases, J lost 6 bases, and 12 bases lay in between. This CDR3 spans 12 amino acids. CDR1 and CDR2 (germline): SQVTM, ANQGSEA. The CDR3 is CSAGGADEKLFF. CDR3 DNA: TGCAGCGCCGGTGGTGCTGATGAAAAACTGTTTTTT.